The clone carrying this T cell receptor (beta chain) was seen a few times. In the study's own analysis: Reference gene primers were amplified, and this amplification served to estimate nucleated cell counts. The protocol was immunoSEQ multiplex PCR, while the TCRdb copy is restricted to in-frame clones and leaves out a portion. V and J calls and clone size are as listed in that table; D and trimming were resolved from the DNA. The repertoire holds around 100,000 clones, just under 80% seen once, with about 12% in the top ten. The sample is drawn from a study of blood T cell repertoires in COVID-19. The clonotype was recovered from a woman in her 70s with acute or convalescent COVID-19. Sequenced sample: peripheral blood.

The CDR3 spells CASSFQGTSGANVLTF. CDR3 in DNA: TGTGCCAGCAGTTTCCAGGGTACCTCTGGGGCCAACGTCCTGACTTTC. This chain uses TRBV27 with TRBJ2-6; D may be TRBD1 (5 bases). Between the trimmed V and J ends, which lost 3 bases and 0 bases, there was a span of 9 bases. The CDR3 loop spans 16 amino acids. Germline V gene sequence: CDR1 MNHEY, CDR2 SMNVEV (reference sequence).